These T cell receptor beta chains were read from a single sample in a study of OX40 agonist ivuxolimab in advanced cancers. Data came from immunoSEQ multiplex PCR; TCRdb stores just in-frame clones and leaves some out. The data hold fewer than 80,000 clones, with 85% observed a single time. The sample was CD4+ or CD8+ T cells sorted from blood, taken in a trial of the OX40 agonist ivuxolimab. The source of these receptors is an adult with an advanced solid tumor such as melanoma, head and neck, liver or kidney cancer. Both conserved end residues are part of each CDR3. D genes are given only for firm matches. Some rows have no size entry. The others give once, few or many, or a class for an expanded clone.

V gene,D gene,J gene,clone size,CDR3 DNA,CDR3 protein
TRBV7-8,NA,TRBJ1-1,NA,TGTGCCAGCAGCTTAGCTCTGGGGAACACTGAAGCTTTCTTT,CASSLALGNTEAFF
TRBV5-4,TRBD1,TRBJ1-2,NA,TGTGCCAGCAGCTTGGCGGGACAGACCTATGGCTACACCTTC,CASSLAGQTYGYTF
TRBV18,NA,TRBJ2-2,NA,TGTGCCAGCTCACCACAGGGCCTCCCCCGGGAGCTGTTTTTT,CASSPQGLPRELFF
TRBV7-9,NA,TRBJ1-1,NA,TGTGCCAGCACCTTTGATACAGGGAACACTGAAGCTTTCTTT,CASTFDTGNTEAFF
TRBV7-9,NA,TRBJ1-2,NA,TGTGCCAGCAGCTCACCGGGGGACTATGGCTACACCTTC,CASSSPGDYGYTF
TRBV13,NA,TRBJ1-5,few,TGTGCCAGCAGCTTATCTGAAACTGGTCAGCCCCAGCATTTT,CASSLSETGQPQHF
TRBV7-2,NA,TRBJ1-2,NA,TGTGCCAGCAGCTTTAAGAGGGGTAGTGGCTACACCTTC,CASSFKRGSGYTF
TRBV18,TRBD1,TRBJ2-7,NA,TGTGCCAGCTCACCACGGGACAGGGCTGGCGAGCAGTACTTC,CASSPRDRAGEQYF
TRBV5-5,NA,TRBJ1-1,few,TGTGCCAGCAGCTTAACTGAAGCTTTCTTT,CASSLTEAFF
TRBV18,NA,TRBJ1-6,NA,TGTGCCAGCTCACCGTCGGACGTTGGCTCACCCCTCCACTTT,CASSPSDVGSPLHF
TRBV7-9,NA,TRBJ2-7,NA,TGTGCCAGCAGCCGCCCCGGGACTCCTGAGCAGTACTTC,CASSRPGTPEQYF
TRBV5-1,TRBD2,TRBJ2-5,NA,TGCGCCAGCAGCTTGTTGGCGCGGGGGAAACAAGAGACCCAGTACTTC,CASSLLARGKQETQYF
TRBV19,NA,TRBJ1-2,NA,TGTGCCAGTAGTAAAGGGTGGGACAACTATGGCTACACCTTC,CASSKGWDNYGYTF
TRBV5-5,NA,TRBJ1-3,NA,TGTGCCAGCAGCTTTTCCGGAATCGACTTCTCTGGAAACACCATATATTTT,CASSFSGIDFSGNTIYF
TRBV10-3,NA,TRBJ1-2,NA,TGTGCCATCAGTGAGGGCAGGGCGGCTAACTATGGCTACACCTTC,CAISEGRAANYGYTF
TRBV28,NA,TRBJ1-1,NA,TGTGCCAGCAGTCCAATGCCAAGGGGTCTAGGGGCTTTCTTT,CASSPMPRGLGAFF
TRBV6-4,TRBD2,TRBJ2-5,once,TGTGCCAGCAGTCCTCACCCTAGCGGGACGGAGACCCAGTACTTC,CASSPHPSGTETQYF
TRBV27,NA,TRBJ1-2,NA,TGTGCCGGCAGTCAAAGGGGGGCGAGCGGCTCATTACGAGATGGCTACACCTTC,CAGSQRGASGSLRDGYTF
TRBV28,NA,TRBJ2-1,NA,TGTGCCAGCAGTTTAAGCGGGCCGGGGCAGTTCTTC,CASSLSGPGQFF
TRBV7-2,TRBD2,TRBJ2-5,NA,TGTGCCAGCAGCTCTGGACTAGCGGGGGGGGCGACCCAGTACTTC,CASSSGLAGGATQYF
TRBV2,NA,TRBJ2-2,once,TGTGCCAGCACTATCGCTGGGGAGCTGTTTTTT,CASTIAGELFF